This T cell receptor (beta chain) was sequenced during a study of human T cells and chemical hapten exposure. The wider study: For sensitization, 2% DPC was applied to an approximately 2 cm by approximately 2 cm patch of upper inner arm skin.

The CDR3 length is 13 residues. CDR1 is SQVTM, CDR2 ANQGSEA, per germline. With V trimmed by 3 bases and J by 6 bases, 6 bases remained unmatched. During construction of the library, unique molecular identifiers were attached to individual cDNA molecules for quantitative, reproducible TCR counting. Original processing notes: Sampled TCR counts reached a median of roughly 100,000 per sample, with values ranging from about 20,000 to 750,000. TCRdb recomputed calls from the RACE reads with MiXCR, one row per CDR3 protein. TCRdb, not the authors, supplied the V and J calls. Among about 34,000 distinct CDR3 sequences, about 9.4% were seen once, and the ten largest hold 27%. The sample's time point: pre-sensitization, week 0. Treatment: therapeutic diphenylcyclopropenone sensitization with weekly scalp DPC. Total RNA was isolated from whole blood that had not been fractionated.

The TCR originated in a man between 45 and 60 years old with alopecia areata. Some clones in this sample may be carry-over from other donors' samples. The rearrangement uses TRBV29-1 and TRBJ2-7; TRBD2 aligns across 9 bases. The sequences come from whole blood, collected in connection with sensitization to the hapten diphenylcyclopropenone (DPC). CDR3 sequence: CSVEVSGRFEQYF. In DNA, the CDR3 is TGCAGCGTTGAGGTTAGCGGGAGATTCGAGCAGTACTTC.